These 9 T cell receptor beta chains were all obtained from the same sample, sequenced in a study of blood T cell repertoires in COVID-19. Method: immunoSEQ multiplex PCR; TCRdb's copy keeps in-frame clones and lacks some. The data hold tens of thousands of clones, with under 90% observed a single time. Sequenced input: peripheral blood. These receptors originate from a human donor in a cohort sampled during active COVID-19.

The gene calls are TRBV7-2 and TRBJ2-7, with 12 nucleotides matching TRBD2. The CDR3 extends over 15 amino acids. V shed 0 bases and J 7 bases; nucleotides not matched to a gene: 4. Germline V gene lookup returns CDR1 SGHTA and CDR2 FQGNSA. CDR3 sequence: CASSLALAGGREQYF. The CDR3 DNA is TGTGCCAGCAGCTTAGCCCTAGCGGGAGGGCGAGAGCAGTACTTC.

The rearrangement joins TRBV25-1 to TRBJ2-3, with 10 bases identical to TRBD1. V lost 3 bases and J lost 2; bases outside the gene matches: 2. Germline V gene data show CDR1 as MGHDK and CDR2 as SYGVNS. This CDR3 has 15 amino acids. CDR3 residues: CASSEGQGYTDTQYF. The CDR3 nucleotides are TGTGCCAGCAGTGAGGGACAGGGGTACACAGATACGCAGTATTTT.

The V gene is TRBV6-5, the J gene TRBJ2-7; possibly TRBD1 for D (5 bases). This CDR3 comprises 14 residues. Germline CDR1 is MNHEY and CDR2 is SVGAGI. Trimming took off 8 bases at V and 0 bases at J, with 14 bases between the two ends. The CDR3 protein is CASSWGPSSYEQYF. In DNA, the CDR3 is TGTGCCAGCTCCTGGGGCCCGAGCTCCTACGAGCAGTACTTC.

V usage is TRBV24-1 and J usage is TRBJ2-1, with 10 bases identical to TRBD2. Per the germline V gene, CDR1 is KGHDR and CDR2 is SFDVKD. With 9 bases clipped from V and 6 bases from J, the junction kept 7 bases outside the gene matches. There are 14 residues in the CDR3. CDR3 DNA sequence: TGTGCCACCGGTATTAGCGGGAGGTCCAATGAGCAGTTCTTC. Its protein is CATGISGRSNEQFF.

This rearrangement joins TRBV27 to TRBJ1-1; D may be TRBD1 (5 bases). CDR3 size: 14 residues. Germline V CDR1 and CDR2: MNHEY, SMNVEV (reference sequence). Trimming took off 2 bases at V and 1 base at J, with 8 bases between the two ends. CDR3: CASSLVGGNTEAFF. DNA of the CDR3: TGTGCCAGCAGTTTAGTGGGGGGGAACACTGAAGCTTTCTTT.

The V and J genes are TRBV5-6 and TRBJ1-4, with 7 bases lining up with TRBD1. With 4 bases clipped from V and 4 bases from J, the junction kept 10 bases outside the gene matches. Germline lookup yields CDR1 SGHDT and CDR2 YYEEEE. There are 16 residues in the CDR3. The CDR3 here is CASSTSGQAFNEKLFF. The CDR3 DNA follows: TGTGCCAGCAGCACTTCAGGACAGGCGTTTAATGAAAAACTGTTTTTT. The full variable domain, its missing parts supplied by reference TRBV5-6 and TRBJ1-4, is DAGVTQSPTHLIKTRGQQVTLRCSPKSGHDTVSWYQQALGQGPQFIFQYYEEEERQRGNFPDRFSGHQFPNYSSELNVNALLLGDSALYLCASSTSGQAFNEKLFFGSGTQLSVL.

The J gene is TRBJ2-1, the V gene TRBV11-2; 8 positions agree with TRBD2. The CDR3 length is 16 residues. Germline values: CDR1 SGHAT, CDR2 FQNNGV. Trimming cost V 1 base and J 4 bases; bases outside gene matches: 6. The CDR3, as DNA: TGTGCCAGCAGCTTAGTAGTGACTAGCGTATACAATGAGCAGTTCTTC. Translated, it gives CASSLVVTSVYNEQFF.

V usage is TRBV7-9 and J usage is TRBJ1-5; the match to TRBD1 covers 7 bases. After removal of 4 bases from V and 5 bases from J, the junction contained 11 bases not matched to a gene. Germline V lookup: CDR1 SEHNR, CDR2 FQNEAQ (reference sequence). The CDR3 runs 16 residues. The CDR3 here is CASSSAGTAVYQPQHF. The CDR3 DNA is TGTGCCAGCAGCTCCGCCGGGACAGCCGTGTATCAGCCCCAGCATTTT.

In this sample, this clone turned up once. The chain uses TRBV7-9 and TRBJ2-1; D is uncertain. V lost 1 base and J lost 2, with 6 bases in between. CDR3 size: 14 residues. Germline V CDR1 and CDR2: SEHNR, FQNEAQ (reference sequence). CDR3 DNA sequence: TGTGCCAGCAGCTTAGGAGGCCCCTACAATGAGCAGTTCTTC. It translates to CASSLGGPYNEQFF.